A single sample is the source of the 24 T cell receptor beta chains below, sequenced in a study of a mutant IDH1 vaccine in newly diagnosed glioma (dated by TCRdb to about 2021). Libraries came from the immunoSEQ multiplex PCR assay. Drawn from immuneACCESS, this table holds only the in-frame rearrangements with V and J called that TCRdb kept. Clones are partly lost; checked studies trace under half to an unresolved V gene and leave the rest unexplained. In all, the sample holds about 56,000 clones, and over 70% of those were seen once. The ten largest clones capture 5.3% of the sample. These TCRs' antigens remain unknown. In light of the paper, this sample's time point label describes: week 47, end of study. Each vaccine dose was 300 ug of a 20-mer mutant IDH1 peptide in Montanide, given subcutaneously with topical imiquimod. The material was PBMCs, obtained from a glioma patient whose treatment included an IDH1 peptide vaccine. Receptors were obtained from a man between 45 and 60 years old with glioma.

This clone was observed a few times. The gene calls are TRBV4-1 and TRBJ2-5; 7 bases line up with TRBD2. CDR3 length: 13 residues. The germline V gene has CDR1 MGHRA and CDR2 YSYEKL. With V trimmed by 5 bases and J by 3 bases, 3 bases remained unmatched. The CDR3 DNA sequence: TGCGCCAGCAGCATTGCGGGGGAAGAGACCCAGTACTTC. Its protein is CASSIAGEETQYF.

The V and J genes are TRBV10-3 and TRBJ2-7, with TRBD1 as a possible D gene (5 bases). This CDR3 spans 14 amino acids. Germline V gives CDR1 ENHRY, CDR2 SYGVKD. V was pared by 1 base and J by 2 bases, with 9 bases between. As DNA, the CDR3 is TGTGCCATCAGTGAGTACCAGGGCACCTACGAGCAGTACTTC. Translation: CAISEYQGTYEQYF.

The chain has TRBV6-1 and TRBJ1-1; D is uncertain. From germline, CDR1 is MNHNS and CDR2 SASEGT. Trimming took off 10 bases at V and 1 base at J, with 16 bases between the two ends. This CDR3 comprises 14 residues. Here the CDR3 reads CATLTRGRNTEAFF. The CDR3 nucleotides read TGTGCCACCTTGACCCGGGGAAGGAACACTGAAGCTTTCTTT.

The chain recombines TRBV7-8 with TRBJ2-2, with TRBD2 matching over 7 bases. V lost 2 bases and J lost 4; bases outside the gene matches: 1. CDR3 length: 14 amino acids. The germline gives CDR1 SGHVS, CDR2 FQNEAQ. For the CDR3, the DNA is TGTGCCAGCAGCTTACGGGGGGTCACCGGGGAGCTGTTTTTT. The encoded protein is CASSLRGVTGELFF. The variable domain in full, with the rest retrieved from reference TRBV7-8 and TRBJ2-2, is GAGVSQSPRYKVAKRGQDVALRCDPISGHVSLFWYQQALGQGPEFLTYFQNEAQLDKSGLPSDRFFAERPEGSVSTLKIQRTQQEDSAVYLCASSLRGVTGELFFGEGSRLTVL.

The chain links TRBV28 to TRBJ2-7; D not certain. The germline gives CDR1 MDHEN, CDR2 SYDVKM. The CDR3 is 15 amino acids. V was shortened by 5 bases and J by 3 bases, with 17 bases between the two germline ends. CDR3 residues: CASSGRSRLNYEQYF. CDR3 in DNA: TGTGCCAGCAGTGGACGTAGCAGACTCAACTACGAGCAGTACTTC.

This chain links TRBV7-8 with TRBJ2-2; D is unclear. V was pared by 5 bases and J by 0 bases, with 7 bases between. The CDR3 totals 14 residues. The germline CDR1 and CDR2 sequences are SGHVS and FQNEAQ. Here the CDR3 DNA reads TGTGCCAGCAGCCCCATAACGAACACCGGGGAGCTGTTTTTT. The encoded protein is CASSPITNTGELFF. The full variable domain, with the rest looked up from reference TRBV7-8 and TRBJ2-2, is GAGVSQSPRYKVAKRGQDVALRCDPISGHVSLFWYQQALGQGPEFLTYFQNEAQLDKSGLPSDRFFAERPEGSVSTLKIQRTQQEDSAVYLCASSPITNTGELFFGEGSRLTVL.

The chain recombines TRBV9 with TRBJ2-5; TRBD2 matches at 7 bases. Germline values: CDR1 SGDLS, CDR2 YYNGEE. This CDR3 is built from 15 residues. V lost 0 bases and J lost 4; bases outside the gene matches: 6. Here the CDR3 reads CASSVVAGRVETQYF. The CDR3 DNA follows: TGTGCCAGCAGCGTAGTGGCGGGGAGGGTAGAGACCCAGTACTTC.

The J gene is TRBJ2-7, the V gene TRBV28; D is unresolved. The CDR3 sequence is 13 residues long. V was pared by 4 bases and J by 1 base, with 8 bases between. Germline CDR1 MDHEN, CDR2 SYDVKM. CDR3: CASSSPLSYEQYF. The CDR3 coding sequence is TGTGCCAGCAGTTCCCCTCTGTCCTACGAGCAGTACTTC.

The chain carries TRBV15 and TRBJ1-1; D gene unclear. The germline V gene has CDR1 LNHNV and CDR2 YYDKDF (reference sequence). The CDR3 totals 14 residues. V gave up 3 bases and J gave up 3 bases, with 11 bases separating them. Written as DNA, the CDR3 is TGTGCCACCAGCAGGGGCACAGCGTACACTGAAGCTTTCTTT. Protein sequence: CATSRGTAYTEAFF.

This chain uses TRBV4-1 with TRBJ2-3; a weak D match, TRBD1 (5 bases). The CDR3 totals 14 residues. Per germline, CDR1 MGHRA and CDR2 YSYEKL. The V and J ends lost 5 bases and 5 bases respectively, with 14 bases between them. CDR3: CASSYQGNKDTQYF. For the CDR3, the DNA is TGCGCCAGCAGCTACCAGGGTAATAAAGATACGCAGTATTTT.

The count of this clone is one. The rearrangement joins TRBV5-8 to TRBJ2-3; 10 bases are a match to TRBD1. From germline, CDR1 is SGHTS and CDR2 YDEGEE. CDR3 length: 19 residues. Trimming took 1 base from V and 3 from J; bases not matched to a gene: 14. This chain's CDR3 is CASSLSETTGTGETDTQYF. CDR3 nucleotides: TGTGCCAGCAGCTTGTCGGAGACTACCGGGACAGGGGAGACAGATACGCAGTATTTT.

The chain is built from TRBV6-5 and TRBJ2-7; 10 bases agree with TRBD1. CDR3 size: 14 residues. V was pared by 6 bases and J by 2 bases, with 4 bases of the junction left unmatched. Germline V gene data show CDR1 as MNHEY and CDR2 as SVGAGI. CDR3 bases: TGTGCCAGCAGGCGAGGGACAGGGGCCTACGAGCAGTACTTC. This translates into CASRRGTGAYEQYF.

This chain links TRBV7-2 with TRBJ2-3, with D tentatively TRBD1 or TRBD2 (5 bases each). The germline V and J ends were trimmed by 4 bases and 2 bases, with 19 bases remaining between them. Germline V gives CDR1 SGHTA, CDR2 FQGNSA. This CDR3 contains 17 residues. The CDR3 is CASSSPDRGSSTDTQYF. The CDR3, as DNA: TGTGCCAGCAGCTCCCCCGACAGAGGGTCGTCCACAGATACGCAGTATTTT.

This clone was seen only a few times. This chain links TRBV5-1 with TRBJ1-1; TRBD1 matches at 7 bases. The CDR3 loop spans 15 amino acids. V lost 0 bases to trimming and J lost 1 base; unmatched junction nucleotides: 3. Germline CDR1 and CDR2: SGHRS and YFSETQ. CDR3 nucleotides: TGCGCCAGCAGCTTGGGACAGGGAGGGAACACTGAAGCTTTCTTT. This translates into CASSLGQGGNTEAFF.

The J gene is TRBJ2-2, the V gene TRBV28; the D gene is possibly TRBD2 (5 bases). V dropped 11 bases and J dropped 6 bases, with 19 bases sitting between them. This CDR3 is 14 amino acids long. From germline, CDR1 is MDHEN and CDR2 SYDVKM. CDR3 DNA sequence: TGTGCCGGCTACACTCCGGGGTCGGCCGGGGAGCTGTTTTTT. Translated: CAGYTPGSAGELFF.

J is TRBJ1-2 and V is TRBV25-1; tentatively, D is TRBD1 (5 bases). Looked up from germline, CDR1 is MGHDK and CDR2 is SYGVNS. The CDR3 covers 14 residues. Trimming removed 3 bases from V and 7 bases from J, with 15 bases in between. The CDR3 sequence is CASSDGTAWGGYTF. CDR3 nucleotides: TGTGCCAGCAGTGATGGGACGGCCTGGGGTGGCTACACCTTC.

The genes are TRBV19 and TRBJ1-1; TRBD1 is a possible D gene (5 bases). Germline values: CDR1 LNHDA, CDR2 SQIVND (reference sequence). Trimming shortened V by 7 bases and J by 4 bases, and 16 bases separated the two germline ends. The CDR3 is 14 residues long. This CDR3 reads CASKGWGWGTEAFF. For the CDR3, the DNA is TGTGCCAGTAAAGGCTGGGGGTGGGGCACTGAAGCTTTCTTT.

The chain recombines TRBV7-8 with TRBJ2-2, with 9 bases matching TRBD1. V lost 5 bases to trimming and J lost 0 bases; unmatched junction nucleotides: 7. Per the germline V gene, CDR1 is SGHVS and CDR2 is FQNEAQ. The CDR3 covers 17 residues. The CDR3 loop reads CASSDGTGTSNTGELFF. The CDR3 bases are TGTGCCAGCAGCGATGGGACAGGGACTTCGAACACCGGGGAGCTGTTTTTT.

The chain employs TRBV15 and TRBJ1-5; D unresolved. The CDR3 consists of 15 residues. The germline V and J ends were trimmed by 0 bases and 5 bases, with 11 bases remaining between them. Germline values: CDR1 LNHNV, CDR2 YYDKDF (reference sequence). Written as DNA, the CDR3 is TGTGCCACCAGCAGAGATATCAGACGAGATCAGCCCCAGCATTTT. Its protein product is CATSRDIRRDQPQHF.

This clone was observed a single time. V is TRBV5-4 and J is TRBJ2-5; perhaps TRBD2 as D (5 bases). Germline V lookup: CDR1 SGHNT, CDR2 YYREEE (reference sequence). Trimming removed 4 bases at V and 5 bases at J, with 15 bases between. The CDR3 consists of 14 residues. CDR3 region: CASSPEAQSETQYF. CDR3 nucleotides: TGTGCCAGCAGCCCGGAGGCCCAGAGTGAGACCCAGTACTTC.

This chain connects TRBV6-5 to TRBJ1-1; 7 nucleotides agree with TRBD1. CDR1 is MNHEY, CDR2 SVGAGI, per germline. The trim removed 6 bases at V and 5 bases at J, leaving 12 bases unmatched. The CDR3 consists of 15 residues. CDR3 coding DNA: TGTGCCAGCAGCCAGGGGGAGGGACTAGTGACTGAAGCTTTCTTT. This gives the protein CASSQGEGLVTEAFF.

This chain connects TRBV29-1 to TRBJ1-2, with D perhaps matching TRBD1 (6 bases). The CDR3 has 12 residues. The germline CDR1 and CDR2 sequences are SQVTM and ANQGSEA. The germline V and J ends were trimmed by 4 bases and 4 bases, with 10 bases remaining between them. CDR3 bases: TGCAGCGTTGGTCGGGGGGCCTATGGCTACACCTTC. Its translation: CSVGRGAYGYTF.

This chain connects TRBV18 to TRBJ1-1; D uncertain. Trimming cost V 3 bases and J 1 base, with 6 bases left between them. The CDR3 runs to 13 residues. Germline-derived CDR1 and CDR2 are KGHSH and LQKENI. DNA for the CDR3: TGTGCCAGCTCACCCGTTAGGAACACTGAAGCTTTCTTT. Its protein is CASSPVRNTEAFF.

The chain combines TRBV28 with TRBJ2-1; perhaps D is TRBD1 or TRBD2 (6 bases each). The CDR3 contains 12 residues. The V gene lost 2 bases and the J gene lost 14 bases, with 13 bases spanning the gap. Germline V gene lookup returns CDR1 MDHEN and CDR2 SYDVKM. CDR3 sequence: CASSLPRGPEFF. CDR3 DNA: TGTGCCAGCAGTTTACCCCGGGGGCCGGAGTTCTTC.